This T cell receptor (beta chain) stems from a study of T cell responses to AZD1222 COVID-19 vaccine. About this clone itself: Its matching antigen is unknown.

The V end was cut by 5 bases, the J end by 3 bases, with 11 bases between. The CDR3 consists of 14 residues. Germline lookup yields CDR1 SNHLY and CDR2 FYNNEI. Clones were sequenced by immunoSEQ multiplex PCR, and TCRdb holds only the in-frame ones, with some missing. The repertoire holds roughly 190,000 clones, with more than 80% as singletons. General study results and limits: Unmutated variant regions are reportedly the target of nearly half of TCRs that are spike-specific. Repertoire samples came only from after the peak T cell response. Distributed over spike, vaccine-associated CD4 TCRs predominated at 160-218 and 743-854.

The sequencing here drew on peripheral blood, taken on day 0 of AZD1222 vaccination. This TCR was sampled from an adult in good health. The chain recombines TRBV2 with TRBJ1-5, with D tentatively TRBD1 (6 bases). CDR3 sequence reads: CASSTQGPNQPQHF. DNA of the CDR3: TGTGCCAGCAGTACACAGGGTCCCAATCAGCCCCAGCATTTT.